This T cell receptor beta chain was recorded in a study of blood T cell repertoires in COVID-19. On the study more broadly: T cells, B-cell-depleted T cells, or PBMCs provided the cDNA or gDNA that served as material.

Clones were read by immunoSEQ multiplex PCR, and TCRdb kept only the in-frame ones, dropping some. The sample shows more than 200,000 clones, over 70% of them seen only once. CDR3 length: 14 residues. With 3 bases clipped from V and 2 bases from J, the junction kept 2 bases outside the gene matches. CDR1 is SGHDT and CDR2 is YYEEEE in the germline V gene. The TCR sequence derives from a man aged 35 to 55 with active or convalescent COVID-19. Input material: peripheral blood. This chain joins TRBV5-6 and TRBJ2-5, with 9 bases fitting TRBD1. CDR3 region: CASSWGTGQETQYF. Here the CDR3 DNA reads TGTGCCAGCAGCTGGGGGACAGGGCAAGAGACCCAGTACTTC. The full variable domain, rest sourced from reference TRBV5-6 and TRBJ2-5, is DAGVTQSPTHLIKTRGQQVTLRCSPKSGHDTVSWYQQALGQGPQFIFQYYEEEERQRGNFPDRFSGHQFPNYSSELNVNALLLGDSALYLCASSWGTGQETQYFGPGTRLLVL.